This T cell receptor (beta chain) came from a study of T-cell memory formation after mild COVID-19. Regarding the study as a whole: Cross-reactive memory appears to have joined, as suggested by some responding clones showing up in pre-infection memory.

A 5'RACE reaction primed in the constant segment made cDNA libraries of TCR alpha and TCR beta, and these carried sample barcodes and UMIs. TCRdb passed the 5' RACE reads through MiXCR, listing each CDR3 protein once. This repertoire shows hundreds of thousands of distinct CDR3 sequences, roughly a quarter found once; its top ten account for around 13%. Notes on this clonotype: Its antigen remains unidentified.

Germline CDR1 reads SGHRS; CDR2 reads YFSETQ. The CDR3 has 22 residues. J was trimmed by 1 base and V by 1 base; bases with no gene match: 24. The sample was PBMCs or a T cell subset sorted from them (not recorded which). The sequence was collected from an adult woman who had mild COVID-19 (a few samples of this study predate the infection). Cell type and time point are not known. The chain links TRBV5-1 to TRBJ1-1; 8 positions match TRBD1. CDR3: CASSLRLLQRGFDRGRNTEAFF. The CDR3 DNA reads TGCGCCAGCAGCTTGAGGCTTTTACAGCGGGGATTCGACAGGGGCCGGAACACTGAAGCTTTCTTT.